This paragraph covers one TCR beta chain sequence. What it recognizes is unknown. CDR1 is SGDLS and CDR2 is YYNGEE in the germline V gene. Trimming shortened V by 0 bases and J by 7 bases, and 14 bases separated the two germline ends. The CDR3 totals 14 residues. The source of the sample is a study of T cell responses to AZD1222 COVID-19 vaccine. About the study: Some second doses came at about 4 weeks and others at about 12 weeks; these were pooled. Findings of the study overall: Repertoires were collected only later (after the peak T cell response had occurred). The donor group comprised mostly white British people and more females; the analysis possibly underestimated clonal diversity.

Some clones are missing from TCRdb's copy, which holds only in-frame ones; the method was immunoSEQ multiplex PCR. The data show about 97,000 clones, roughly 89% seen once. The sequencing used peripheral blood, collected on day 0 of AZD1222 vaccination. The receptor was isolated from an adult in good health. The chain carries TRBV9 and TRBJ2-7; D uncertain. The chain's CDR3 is CASSVEGLTWEQYF. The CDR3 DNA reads TGTGCCAGCAGCGTAGAGGGCCTGACCTGGGAGCAGTACTTC.